This T cell receptor (beta chain) appears in the sequencing data of a study of OX40 agonist ivuxolimab in advanced cancers. Across the study: Six ivuxolimab dose levels, 0.01 to 10 mg/kg, were given intravenously every 2 weeks.

Baseline was the first blood sampling point, followed by cycle 4 day 1 and cycle 7 day 1. About this clone: Its antigen is not known.

The V gene end was trimmed by 0 bases and the J gene end by 8 bases; junction bases not matched to a gene: 5. CDR3 size: 15 residues. Germline-derived CDR1 and CDR2 are SGHRS and YFSETQ. Study-level points and caveats: More expanded clones were found, on average, in CD8+ than in CD4+ T cells.

Using immunoSEQ multiplex PCR, the repertoire was profiled, and TCRdb retains in-frame clones only, with some absent. Seen here are approximately 61,000 clones, about 89% observed once, and the top ten hold around 2%. The starting material was CD4+ or CD8+ T cells sorted from blood, obtained in a trial of the OX40 agonist ivuxolimab. The chain carries TRBV5-1 and TRBJ2-1; TRBD2 matches 10 bases. The sequence derives from an adult with an advanced solid tumor such as melanoma, head and neck, liver or kidney cancer. The CDR3 reads CASSLGAGGPDEQFF. The CDR3 DNA is TGCGCCAGCAGCTTGGGAGCGGGAGGGCCCGATGAGCAGTTCTTC.